The 21 T cell receptor beta chains below come from one sample, sequenced in a study of blood T cell repertoires in COVID-19. The method was immunoSEQ multiplex PCR; TCRdb's version includes in-frame clones alone and lacks a portion of them. The table has over 85,000 clones, 84% seen once. The sequencing sample was made of peripheral blood. These receptor sequences come from a human donor in a cohort sampled during active COVID-19.

A few counts support this clone. The chain joins TRBV28 to TRBJ2-6; 7 bases are shared with TRBD1. CDR1 MDHEN and CDR2 SYDVKM come from the germline V gene. The CDR3 contains 14 residues. V gave up 4 bases and J gave up 8 bases; unmatched junction bases: 5. CDR3 sequence (DNA): TGTGCCAGCAGTTCCCGACAGGGCCCCAACGTCCTGACTTTC. Translated: CASSSRQGPNVLTF.

The V and J genes are TRBV6-5 and TRBJ2-7; D is undetermined. The germline V and J ends were trimmed by 6 bases and 2 bases, with 17 bases remaining between them. Germline lookup yields CDR1 MNHEY and CDR2 SVGAGI. CDR3 size: 15 residues. CDR3 sequence reads: CASSLGQLLAYEQYF. In DNA, the CDR3 is TGTGCCAGCAGCCTTGGGCAGCTTTTGGCCTACGAGCAGTACTTC.

The gene calls are TRBV5-1 and TRBJ2-3; TRBD2 agrees at 12 bases. CDR1 is SGHRS, CDR2 YFSETQ, per germline. The length of the CDR3 is 18 residues. The junction had 5 bases not matched to a gene; V was cut back by 0 bases and J by 0 bases. CDR3 bases: TGCGCCAGCAGCTTGGGGGGGACTAGCGGGCTTAGCACAGATACGCAGTATTTT. This gives the protein CASSLGGTSGLSTDTQYF.

J is TRBJ1-1 and V is TRBV29-1; 9 bases line up with TRBD1. Trimming cost V 7 bases and J 7 bases; bases outside gene matches: 10. CDR1 and CDR2 (germline): SQVTM, ANQGSEA. This CDR3 spans 13 amino acids. Here the CDR3 reads CSDLTGGVGEAFF. The CDR3 DNA follows: TGCAGCGACCTCACAGGGGGCGTGGGTGAAGCTTTCTTT.

V and J are TRBV10-3 and TRBJ1-1; 8 bases map to TRBD1. This CDR3 comprises 15 residues. With V trimmed by 3 bases and J by 3 bases, 6 bases remained unmatched. The germline V gene encodes CDR1 ENHRY and CDR2 SYGVKD. The CDR3 nucleotides are TGTGCCATCAGTGAACCCAGGGGGCTGGACACTGAAGCTTTCTTT. This translates into CAISEPRGLDTEAFF.

The gene calls are TRBV19 and TRBJ1-1; a weak D match, TRBD1 (5 bases). Germline-derived CDR1 and CDR2 are LNHDA and SQIVND (reference sequence). The V and J ends lost 4 bases and 5 bases respectively, with 23 bases between them. The CDR3 totals 17 residues. For the CDR3, the DNA is TGTGCCAGTAGTAGCCGGCGCCTCTCCCTGGGGGGAACTGAAGCTTTCTTT. Its protein product is CASSSRRLSLGGTEAFF.

The chain employs TRBV4-1 and TRBJ2-2; D is perhaps TRBD1 (5 bases). Looked up from germline, CDR1 is MGHRA and CDR2 is YSYEKL. Trimming took 1 base from V and 5 from J, leaving 14 bases between them. This CDR3 contains 16 residues. The DNA of the CDR3 is TGCGCCAGCAGCCAAGGGACGGCCAAGGGGACCGGGGAGCTGTTTTTT. This encodes CASSQGTAKGTGELFF.

The J gene is TRBJ2-5, the V gene TRBV15; 12 bases fit TRBD2. V lost 0 bases to trimming and J lost 4 bases; unmatched junction nucleotides: 6. The CDR3 spans 17 residues. Germline lookup yields CDR1 LNHNV and CDR2 YYDKDF (reference sequence). The CDR3 coding sequence is TGTGCCACCAGCAGAGATCGGCTAGCGGGGGGGTTAGAGACCCAGTACTTC. It translates to CATSRDRLAGGLETQYF.

To note about this clone: One junction end does not reproduce the germline sequence, and a read error may be involved. The V gene is TRBV19, the J gene TRBJ1-2, with 10 bases identical to TRBD1. The CDR3 spans 13 residues. Germline CDR1 LNHDA, CDR2 SQIVND (reference sequence). The CDR3 spells CASRGTGENFWAF. The CDR3 DNA reads TGTGCCAGTCGGGGGACAGGGGAAAACTTTTGGGCCTTC. Full variable domain (outside the CDR3, taken from reference TRBV19 and TRBJ1-2): DGGITQSPKYLFRKEGQNVTLSCEQNLNHDAMYWYRQDPGQGLRLIYYSQIVNDFQKGDIAEGYSVSREKKESFPLTVTSAQKNPTAFYLCASRGTGENFWAFGSGTRLTVV.

This chain uses TRBV5-1 with TRBJ1-5, with 9 bases that match TRBD1. The CDR3 has 14 amino acids. J was trimmed by 6 bases and V by 4 bases; bases with no gene match: 5. Per germline, CDR1 SGHRS and CDR2 YFSETQ. The CDR3 bases are TGCGCCAGCAGCCTCGGACAGGGGACTCAGCCCCAGCATTTT. This translates into CASSLGQGTQPQHF. Using reference TRBV5-1 and TRBJ1-5 for the parts outside the CDR3, the full variable domain is KAGVTQTPRYLIKTRGQQVTLSCSPISGHRSVSWYQQTPGQGLQFLFEYFSETQRNKGNFPGRFSGRQFSNSRSEMNVSTLELGDSALYLCASSLGQGTQPQHFGDGTRLSIL.

This clone has only one observation. CDR3 in amino acids: CASSSWGDEQYF. The CDR3 DNA is TGTGCCAGCAGCTCTTGGGGGGACGAGCAGTACTTC. The V gene is TRBV11-2, the J gene TRBJ2-7; D perhaps matches TRBD2 (6 bases). The CDR3 consists of 12 residues. V shed 4 bases and J shed 5 bases, with 9 bases lying between them. Germline CDR1 reads SGHAT; CDR2 reads FQNNGV.

This clone has more than one count but fewer than ten. The J gene is TRBJ2-7, the V gene TRBV11-3; a possible D gene is TRBD2 (5 bases). CDR1 SGHNT and CDR2 YENEEA come from the germline V gene. The CDR3 spans 13 residues. Trimming left V 3 bases short and J 12 bases short, with 18 bases between. The CDR3 protein is CASSFGDSGLRYF. CDR3 in DNA: TGTGCCAGCAGCTTCGGGGATTCGGGGTTACGGTACTTC.

The rearrangement joins TRBV28 to TRBJ2-1; 10 bases agree with TRBD2. Germline lookup yields CDR1 MDHEN and CDR2 SYDVKM. The junction had 6 bases not matched to a gene; V was cut back by 0 bases and J by 10 bases. The CDR3 has 15 amino acids. The CDR3 DNA reads as TGTGCCAGCAGTTTATGGCTAGCGGGGGTATCGGAGCAGTTCTTC. It translates to CASSLWLAGVSEQFF.

The rearrangement links TRBV5-1 to TRBJ1-1; D unclear. Trimming removed 0 bases from V and 0 bases from J, with 6 bases in between. The CDR3 runs 14 residues. Germline CDR1 is SGHRS and CDR2 is YFSETQ. CDR3: CASSLARMNTEAFF. The DNA for the CDR3 is TGCGCCAGCAGCTTGGCGCGGATGAACACTGAAGCTTTCTTT.

The rearrangement uses TRBV5-4 and TRBJ2-2; 9 nucleotides agree with TRBD2. The CDR3 has 15 amino acids. Germline CDR1 is SGHNT and CDR2 is YYREEE (reference sequence). V shed 5 bases, J shed 4 bases, and the junction held 6 bases outside the gene matches. The CDR3 coding sequence is TGTGCCAGCAGATTAGCGGGGGCAGGCACCGGGGAGCTGTTTTTT. The encoded protein is CASRLAGAGTGELFF. Together with reference TRBV5-4 and TRBJ2-2, the CDR3 gives the full variable domain: ETGVTQSPTHLIKTRGQQVTLRCSSQSGHNTVSWYQQALGQGPQFIFQYYREEENGRGNFPPRFSGLQFPNYSSELNVNALELDDSALYLCASRLAGAGTGELFFGEGSRLTVL.

This clone is labeled medium-sized (0.01 to 0.1%). The chain uses TRBV6-2 or TRBV6-3 and TRBJ1-1; TRBD1 matches 7 bases. The CDR3 has 12 residues. CDR1 is MNHEY, CDR2 SVGEGT, per germline. Germline trimming cut 2 bases from V and 12 bases from J; bases unmatched to any gene: 6. The CDR3 reads CASSYGVDRTFF. The CDR3 nucleotides are TGTGCCAGCAGTTACGGGGTGGACAGGACTTTCTTT.

This clone occurred once. V and J are TRBV7-9 and TRBJ2-2; no reliable D call. Germline values: CDR1 SEHNR, CDR2 FQNEAQ (reference sequence). This CDR3 has 15 amino acids. The V gene lost 1 base and the J gene lost 1 base, with 7 bases spanning the gap. Here the CDR3 reads CASSLGARNTGELFF. The CDR3 DNA reads TGTGCCAGCAGCTTAGGTGCCAGGAACACCGGGGAGCTGTTTTTT.

The V and J genes are TRBV2 and TRBJ2-5, with TRBD2 matching 7 bases. V was pared by 6 bases and J by 1 base, with 8 bases of the junction left unmatched. Looked up from germline, CDR1 is SNHLY and CDR2 is FYNNEI. CDR3 length: 15 residues. This CDR3 reads CASSRDYGLQETQYF. CDR3 bases: TGTGCCAGCAGCCGGGACTACGGCCTCCAAGAGACCCAGTACTTC.

The CDR3 reads CASSLLGDSNQPQHF. The CDR3 bases are TGTGCCAGCAGCTTACTGGGAGATAGCAATCAGCCCCAGCATTTT. The chain carries TRBV7-2 and TRBJ1-5, with unresolved D. The CDR3 totals 15 residues. Trimming left V 2 bases short and J 0 bases short, with 8 bases between. Germline CDR1 and CDR2: SGHTA and FQGNSA.

Turning to this clone: The same CDR3 also results from other DNA sequences found in this sample. CDR3: CASSRGQQETQYF. In DNA form, the CDR3 reads TGTGCCAGCAGTAGAGGACAGCAAGAGACCCAGTACTTC. The chain carries TRBV6-5 and TRBJ2-5; D is possibly TRBD1 (6 bases). V gave up 5 bases and J gave up 2 bases, with 9 bases separating them. Germline V gene data show CDR1 as MNHEY and CDR2 as SVGAGI. The CDR3 is made up of 13 amino acids.

This clone was detected once. The CDR3 DNA sequence: TGCGCCAGCAGCCAAGTAGGGACAGGGCTTGAAGCTTTCTTT. This encodes CASSQVGTGLEAFF. This sequence joins TRBV4-1 and TRBJ1-1; 9 bases line up with TRBD1. Germline V gives CDR1 MGHRA, CDR2 YSYEKL. V shed 1 base, J shed 7 bases, and the junction held 4 bases outside the gene matches. This CDR3 has 14 amino acids.